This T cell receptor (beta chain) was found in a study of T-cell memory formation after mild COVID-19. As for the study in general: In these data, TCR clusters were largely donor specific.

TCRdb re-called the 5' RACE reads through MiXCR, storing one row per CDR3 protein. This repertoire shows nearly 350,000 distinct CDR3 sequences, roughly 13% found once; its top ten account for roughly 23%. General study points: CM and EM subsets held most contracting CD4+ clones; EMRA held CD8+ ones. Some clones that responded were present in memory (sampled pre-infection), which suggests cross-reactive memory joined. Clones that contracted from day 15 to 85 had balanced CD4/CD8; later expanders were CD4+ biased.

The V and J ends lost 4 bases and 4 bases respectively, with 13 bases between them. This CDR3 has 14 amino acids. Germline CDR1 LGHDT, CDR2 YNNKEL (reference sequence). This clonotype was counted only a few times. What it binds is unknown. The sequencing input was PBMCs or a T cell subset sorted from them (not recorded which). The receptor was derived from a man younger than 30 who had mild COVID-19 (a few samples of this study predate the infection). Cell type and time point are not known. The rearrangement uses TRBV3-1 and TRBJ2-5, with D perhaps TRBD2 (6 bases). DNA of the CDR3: TGTGCCAGCAGCCTGGATTGGAGGGGAGAGACCCAGTACTTC. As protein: CASSLDWRGETQYF.